This T cell receptor beta chain was captured in a study of post-analysis software for immune sequencing data. Broader study findings: Controls showed lower frequencies than patients for roughly 5 TRBV segments, and TRBV5-6, TRBV5-1 and TRBV20-1 were among these.

This clonotype came up a few times. What it recognizes is unknown. The TCR beta cDNA libraries contained unique molecular identifiers. Using its own MiXCR run on the PCR reads, TCRdb lists one record per CDR3 protein. The sample has some 370,000 distinct CDR3 sequences, about a third seen once. CDR1 and CDR2 (germline): SGHRS, YFSETQ. The CDR3 is 16 residues long. V was pared by 5 bases and J by 5 bases, with 13 bases of the junction left unmatched. J is TRBJ2-5 and V is TRBV5-1; 9 nucleotides line up with TRBD1. The clonotype comes from a girl aged 10 to 17 with multiple sclerosis. Specimen: blood. CDR3 in amino acids: CASSTTGTGPWETQYF. CDR3 DNA: TGCGCCAGCAGTACGACCGGGACAGGGCCTTGGGAGACCCAGTACTTC.